This T cell receptor (beta chain) was observed in a study of vaccination and CD4 T cells after COVID-19. Germline V CDR1 and CDR2: DFQATT, SNEGSKA (reference sequence). The CDR3 length is 12 residues. The J segment lost 10 bases and the V segment lost 5 bases, leaving 3 bases of the junction unmatched. Treatment of the sample: approximately 10-day PBMC culture with coronavirus spike peptide pools or control peptides (ViraFEST assay). In regard to this clonotype: The antigen is unknown.

An Oncomine TCR Beta short-read assay was used to sequence the DNA from cultured CD4+ T cells. One entry per CDR3 protein results from TCRdb running MiXCR on the PCR reads. This table holds about 1,700 distinct CDR3 sequences, 70% found once. This TCR derives from a human donor who had recovered from COVID-19. The chain uses TRBV20-1 and TRBJ1-4; 11 bases match TRBD1. This specimen was CD4+ T cells from blood, cultured in vitro, taken after SARS-CoV-2 vaccination. CDR3 sequence (DNA): TGCAGTGCTGGACAGGGGGCTGGAAAACTGTTTTTT. This codes for CSAGQGAGKLFF.